This T cell receptor beta chain was sequenced during a study of T cell responses to AZD1222 COVID-19 vaccine. General study findings and limits: It was only after the peak T cell response that any repertoires were sampled. A reported finding is that nearly half of spike-specific TCRs target unmutated variant regions.

Of note for this clone: No antigen is known for it.

Profiled with immunoSEQ multiplex PCR; TCRdb holds only in-frame clones, not every one. This sample yields about 120,000 clones, of which about 87% are seen a single time; roughly 12% belongs to the top ten. The CDR3 contains 15 residues. V shed 1 base and J shed 2 bases, with 11 bases lying between them. Germline values: CDR1 LGHNA, CDR2 YNFKEQ. The J gene is TRBJ1-2, the V gene TRBV4-2; D unclear. The sample was peripheral blood, taken on day 0 of AZD1222 vaccination. The clonotype originates from an adult in good health. In DNA, the CDR3 is TGTGCCAGCAGCCAAGGTAAAACATCAAACTATGGCTACACCTTC. Amino acids: CASSQGKTSNYGYTF.